Listed here is a single TCR beta chain. These data come from a study of CD8 T cells in Susac syndrome. Overall study: Patients with Susac syndrome, at blood draw, were therapy-naive, on corticosteroids, or on intravenous immunoglobulin alone.

Random hexamers were used to reverse transcribe an amount of about 0.45 to 1 ug RNA. The CDR3 of TCR beta was amplified by immunoSEQ multiplex PCR across 54 Vbeta and 13 Jbeta. TCRdb processed the immunoSEQ multiplex PCR reads anew with MiXCR; each CDR3 protein has one entry. The sample consists of some 130,000 distinct CDR3 sequences, more than 85% of them appearing once. The CDR3 totals 13 residues. The V gene's germline CDR1 is MNHEY and CDR2 SMNVEV (reference sequence). V shed 0 bases and J 9 bases; nucleotides not matched to a gene: 4. What was sequenced was CD8+ T cells from PBMCs. This chain joins TRBV27 and TRBJ1-2; 7 positions match TRBD1. This TCR was sampled from a human donor with Susac syndrome. This CDR3 reads CASSLSRGRSYTF. The CDR3 DNA follows: TGTGCCAGCAGTTTATCGAGGGGGCGCAGCTACACCTTC.